This T cell receptor beta chain was recorded in a study of blood T cell repertoires in COVID-19. The age range of participants was about 18 to 90 years, with residence in 20 to 25 US areas. Clinical history as reported by participants underpinned cohort assignment. Produced via immunoSEQ multiplex PCR; TCRdb's table is partial and in-frame only. The table shows a few hundred thousand clones, with 84% occurring only once. The CDR3 spans 13 residues. V was clipped by 3 bases and J by 5 bases, with 14 bases between them. Germline values: CDR1 GTSNPN, CDR2 SVGIG (reference sequence). The material sequenced was PBMCs or T cells enriched from blood (not recorded which). The V call is TRBV30, the J call TRBJ2-7; a possible D gene is TRBD1 (5 bases). The clonotype was recovered from a woman aged 40 to 55 who had recovered from COVID-19. Here the CDR3 reads CAWRAGNKHEQYV. For the CDR3, the DNA is TGTGCCTGGAGGGCAGGGAATAAGCACGAGCAGTACGTC.